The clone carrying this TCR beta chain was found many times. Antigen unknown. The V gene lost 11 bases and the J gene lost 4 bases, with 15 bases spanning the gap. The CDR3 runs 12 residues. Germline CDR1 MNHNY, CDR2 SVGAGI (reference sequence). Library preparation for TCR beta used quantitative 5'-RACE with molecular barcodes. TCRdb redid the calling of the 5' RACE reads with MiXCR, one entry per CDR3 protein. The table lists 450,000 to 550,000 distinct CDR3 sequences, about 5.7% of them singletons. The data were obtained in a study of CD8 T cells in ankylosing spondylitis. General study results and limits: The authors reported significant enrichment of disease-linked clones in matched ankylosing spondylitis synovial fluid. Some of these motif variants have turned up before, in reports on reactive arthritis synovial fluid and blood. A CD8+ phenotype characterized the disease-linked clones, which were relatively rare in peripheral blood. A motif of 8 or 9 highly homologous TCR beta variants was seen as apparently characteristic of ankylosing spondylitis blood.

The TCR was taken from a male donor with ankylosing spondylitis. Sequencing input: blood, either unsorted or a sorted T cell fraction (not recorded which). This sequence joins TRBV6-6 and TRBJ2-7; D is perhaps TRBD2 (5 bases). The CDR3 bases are TGTGCCGCTCTGGGCAGCGGATACGAGCAGTACTTC. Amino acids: CAALGSGYEQYF.